These 26 T cell receptor beta chains share one sample of origin, sequenced in a study of blood T cell repertoires in COVID-19 (dated by TCRdb to 2019 to 2021). Library preparation used the immunoSEQ multiplex PCR assay. TCRdb holds this immuneACCESS table with in-frame rearrangements only. Some clones are missing; in checked studies, unresolved V genes explain under half, and the rest has no known cause. The sample table holds approximately 250,000 clones, of which 86% were seen once. Roughly 2.3% of the sample belongs to the ten largest clones. Sequencing input: peripheral blood. The receptors originated from a man aged 30-40 years who had recovered from COVID-19.

The V call is TRBV7-8, the J call TRBJ1-3, with 7 bases lining up with TRBD1. This CDR3 spans 17 amino acids. Trimming removed 2 bases from V and 4 bases from J; junction bases left unmatched: 11. Looked up from germline, CDR1 is SGHVS and CDR2 is FQNEAQ. The CDR3 DNA sequence: TGTGCCAGCAGCTTAAAGGTTTTAGGGGGACAGGGAAACACCATATATTTT. As protein: CASSLKVLGGQGNTIYF.

This chain joins TRBV4-1 and TRBJ2-3, with 9 positions matching TRBD1. The junction had 9 bases not matched to a gene; V was cut back by 5 bases and J by 0 bases. The CDR3 loop spans 17 amino acids. Per the germline V gene, CDR1 is MGHRA and CDR2 is YSYEKL. CDR3 protein: CASSATGTGLSTDTQYF. DNA of the CDR3: TGCGCCAGCAGCGCCACCGGGACAGGGCTTAGCACAGATACGCAGTATTTT.

This chain uses TRBV10-3 with TRBJ1-3; D unresolved. The length of the CDR3 is 14 residues. The germline V gene encodes CDR1 ENHRY and CDR2 SYGVKD. V lost 4 bases, J lost 0 bases, and 7 bases lay in between. The CDR3 region has the DNA TGTGCCATCAGTGGACATTTCTCTGGAAACACCATATATTTT. This gives the protein CAISGHFSGNTIYF.

The chain couples TRBV4-2 to TRBJ2-2; TRBD2 agrees at 9 bases. The V and J ends lost 3 bases and 1 base, in that order; junction bases with no gene match: 9. This CDR3 contains 18 residues. Germline lookup yields CDR1 LGHNA and CDR2 YNFKEQ. The CDR3 DNA reads TGTGCCAGCAGCCACAAGGGGCAAGCGGGGGGGAACACCGGGGAGCTGTTTTTT. The encoded protein is CASSHKGQAGGNTGELFF.

The V call is TRBV7-9, the J call TRBJ1-2; 7 nucleotides agree with TRBD1. The CDR3 length is 15 residues. CDR1 and CDR2 from the germline V gene are SEHNR and FQNEAQ (reference sequence). V lost 0 bases, J lost 4 bases, and 5 bases stayed unmatched. The CDR3 sequence is CASSLARQGLYGYTF. DNA for the CDR3: TGTGCCAGCAGCTTAGCGAGACAGGGCCTCTATGGCTACACCTTC.

The sample holds one count of this clone. This chain uses TRBV19 with TRBJ2-7; 7 bases line up with TRBD1. Unmatched junction bases numbered 1, after V lost 8 bases and J lost 0 bases. The CDR3 is 12 residues long. Germline lookup yields CDR1 LNHDA and CDR2 SQIVND (reference sequence). The CDR3 region has the DNA TGTGCCAGTCAGGGGGACTCCTACGAGCAGTACTTC. It encodes CASQGDSYEQYF.

The chain has TRBV27 and TRBJ2-7, with TRBD1 identical over 8 bases. Germline CDR1 is MNHEY and CDR2 is SMNVEV (reference sequence). J gave up 0 bases and V 8 bases, and 0 bases lay outside the gene matches. The CDR3 has 12 residues. Written as DNA, the CDR3 is TGTGCCAGCGGACAGGGCTCCTACGAGCAGTACTTC. Amino acid sequence: CASGQGSYEQYF.

The chain uses TRBV27 and TRBJ2-7; TRBD1 matches at 12 bases. This CDR3 contains 14 residues. V lost 3 bases to trimming and J lost 5 bases; unmatched junction nucleotides: 2. Germline values: CDR1 MNHEY, CDR2 SMNVEV (reference sequence). The CDR3 DNA sequence: TGTGCCAGCAGTTTCGGGACAGGGGGCAACGAGCAGTACTTC. Translating gives CASSFGTGGNEQYF.

The chain links TRBV11-2 to TRBJ1-3, with D perhaps TRBD1 (6 bases). CDR3 length equals 14 residues. The germline V gene has CDR1 SGHAT and CDR2 FQNNGV. The V and J ends lost 8 bases and 0 bases respectively, with 11 bases between them. The CDR3 spells CASAEGVSGNTIYF. In nucleotides, the CDR3 is TGTGCCAGCGCCGAGGGGGTCTCTGGAAACACCATATATTTT.

The chain joins TRBV18 to TRBJ1-2; D not certain. From germline, CDR1 is KGHSH and CDR2 LQKENI. This CDR3 comprises 13 residues. V dropped 5 bases and J dropped 6 bases, with 13 bases sitting between them. As DNA, the CDR3 is TGTGCCAGCTCATTACAGTCGAGGGATGGCTACACCTTC. It is translated as CASSLQSRDGYTF.

This clone was seen a handful of times. The rearrangement links TRBV6-5 to TRBJ1-2, with TRBD1 matching over 7 bases. This CDR3 comprises 15 residues. From germline, CDR1 is MNHEY and CDR2 SVGAGI. Trimming cost V 2 bases and J 4 bases; bases outside gene matches: 7. The DNA of the CDR3 is TGTGCCAGCAGTTACCGTTCGGGACAGTTCTATGGCTACACCTTC. Translation: CASSYRSGQFYGYTF.

CDR3 region: CASSGSGGSLGDTQYF. CDR3 nucleotide sequence: TGCGCCAGCAGCGGTAGCGGGGGATCATTGGGAGATACGCAGTATTTT. The V and J genes are TRBV5-1 and TRBJ2-3, with 9 bases identical to TRBD2. Germline CDR1 reads SGHRS; CDR2 reads YFSETQ. V was clipped by 4 bases and J by 5 bases; unmatched bases: 11. The CDR3 sequence is 16 residues long.

This chain uses TRBV28 with TRBJ1-1, with 8 bases that match TRBD1. Per the germline V gene, CDR1 is MDHEN and CDR2 is SYDVKM. V lost 6 bases, J lost 0 bases, and 6 bases stayed unmatched. The CDR3 sequence is 15 residues long. Here the CDR3 reads CASSRTGTLNTEAFF. CDR3 sequence (DNA): TGTGCCAGCAGCAGGACAGGGACTCTGAACACTGAAGCTTTCTTT.

The count of this clone is one. This chain connects TRBV4-1 to TRBJ2-5; no reliable D call. The CDR3 sequence is 15 residues long. Germline V lookup: CDR1 MGHRA, CDR2 YSYEKL. Trimming stripped 4 bases from V and 2 bases from J, with 14 bases between. CDR3 nucleotides: TGCGCCAGCAGCCCCCTTTGGCAGGTTCAAGAGACCCAGTACTTC. Amino acids: CASSPLWQVQETQYF.

The V gene is TRBV13, the J gene TRBJ1-5; 8 bases map to TRBD1. Germline V gives CDR1 PRHDT, CDR2 FYEKMQ (reference sequence). After removal of 5 bases from V and 0 bases from J, the junction contained 12 bases not matched to a gene. This CDR3 is 18 amino acids long. CDR3 nucleotide sequence: TGTGCCAGCAGCCGAGGACAGGGACGGGGTAATAGCAATCAGCCCCAGCATTTT. This gives the protein CASSRGQGRGNSNQPQHF.

In regard to this clone: The sample contains more than one DNA sequence encoding this CDR3. The chain recombines TRBV5-4 with TRBJ2-7; D may be TRBD2 (6 bases). CDR3 length: 15 residues. Germline CDR1 SGHNT, CDR2 YYREEE (reference sequence). The V gene lost 0 bases and the J gene lost 3 bases, with 13 bases spanning the gap. Written as DNA, the CDR3 is TGTGCCAGCAGCTTGGGGAGGGGCCCTGGCTACGAGCAGTACTTC. Residues: CASSLGRGPGYEQYF.

The V gene is TRBV13, the J gene TRBJ2-1; possible D gene TRBD2, 6 bases. Trimming cost V 0 bases and J 7 bases, with 13 bases left between them. This CDR3 spans 15 amino acids. Germline V CDR1 and CDR2: PRHDT, FYEKMQ (reference sequence). CDR3 sequence reads: CASSLGAGAPNEQFF. CDR3 bases: TGTGCCAGCAGCTTAGGAGCGGGCGCGCCAAATGAGCAGTTCTTC.

The chain couples TRBV7-9 to TRBJ1-5; TRBD1 aligns across 7 bases. V shed 5 bases and J 0 bases; nucleotides not matched to a gene: 10. The germline CDR1 and CDR2 sequences are SEHNR and FQNEAQ (reference sequence). The CDR3 spans 17 residues. DNA for the CDR3: TGTGCCAGCAGCCGGACGGCAGGGGGATTTAGCAATCAGCCCCAGCATTTT. It specifies CASSRTAGGFSNQPQHF.

This chain uses TRBV5-1 with TRBJ1-2, with a possible D match to TRBD1 (6 bases). The germline V and J ends were trimmed by 4 bases and 3 bases, with 19 bases remaining between them. The CDR3 has 16 amino acids. Germline values: CDR1 SGHRS, CDR2 YFSETQ. The CDR3 protein is CASSLLDPGTHYGYTF. As DNA, the CDR3 is TGCGCCAGCAGCCTCCTAGATCCCGGGACACACTATGGCTACACCTTC.

This sequence joins TRBV6-6 and TRBJ2-6; D gene uncertain. The CDR3 totals 15 residues. V lost 2 bases, J lost 0 bases, and 5 bases lay in between. Germline CDR1 and CDR2: MNHNY and SVGAGI (reference sequence). The CDR3 DNA reads as TGTGCCAGCAGTTACCGGTACTCTGGGGCCAACGTCCTGACTTTC. Translating it yields CASSYRYSGANVLTF.

This sequence joins TRBV10-2 and TRBJ2-7; 7 nucleotides align to TRBD2. Germline CDR1 reads WSHSY; CDR2 reads SAAADI. With V trimmed by 0 bases and J by 0 bases, 5 bases remained unmatched. CDR3 size: 16 residues. Here the CDR3 DNA reads TGCGCCAGCAGTGAGTCTAGGCGGGGGACCTCCTACGAGCAGTACTTC. It translates to CASSESRRGTSYEQYF.

V is TRBV6-6 and J is TRBJ1-4; 7 nucleotides match TRBD1. The CDR3 contains 15 residues. Trimming removed 0 bases from V and 4 bases from J; junction bases left unmatched: 2. Germline V lookup: CDR1 MNHNY, CDR2 SVGAGI (reference sequence). The CDR3 DNA sequence: TGTGCCAGCAGTTACTCAGGGGGCTATAATGAAAAACTGTTTTTT. This encodes CASSYSGGYNEKLFF.

This clone has a single count. V gene TRBV3-1 (or the pseudogene TRBV3-2) combines with J gene TRBJ2-3; a possible D gene is TRBD2 (7 bases). The V gene's germline CDR1 is LGHDT and CDR2 YNNKEL (reference sequence). This CDR3 comprises 16 residues. The germline V and J ends were trimmed by 4 bases and 2 bases, with 16 bases remaining between them. CDR3 sequence: CASSRPGGGNTDTQYF. CDR3 bases: TGTGCCAGCAGCCGCCCGGGCGGGGGCAACACAGATACGCAGTATTTT.

V usage is TRBV6-2 or TRBV6-3 and J usage is TRBJ2-4, with D maybe TRBD2 (5 bases). The ends were cut back, 2 bases at V and 1 base at J, with 9 bases in the middle. The length of the CDR3 is 15 residues. Germline CDR1 reads MNHEY; CDR2 reads SVGEGT. In nucleotides, the CDR3 is TGTGCCAGCAGTTACGACGGACTTGCCAAAAACATTCAGTACTTC. The encoded protein is CASSYDGLAKNIQYF.

In DNA, the CDR3 is TGTGCCAGCTCCCTGACAGGGGAGTACAATGAGCAGTTCTTC. It specifies CASSLTGEYNEQFF. The V gene is TRBV18, the J gene TRBJ2-1, with TRBD1 matching 8 bases. The CDR3 covers 14 residues. CDR1 is KGHSH, CDR2 LQKENI, per germline. The V and J ends lost 6 bases and 4 bases, in that order; junction bases with no gene match: 5.

In this sample, this clone turned up a few times. The rearrangement joins TRBV30 to TRBJ2-3, with D possibly being TRBD2 (6 bases). Between the trimmed V and J ends, which lost 3 bases and 0 bases, there was a span of 13 bases. The CDR3 runs 15 residues. CDR1 is GTSNPN and CDR2 is SVGIG in the germline V gene (reference sequence). This CDR3 reads CAWSLGGASTDTQYF. The CDR3 DNA reads TGTGCCTGGAGCCTCGGGGGTGCTAGCACAGATACGCAGTATTTT.